The rows below give T cell receptor beta chains drawn from one sample of a study of a mutant IDH1 vaccine in newly diagnosed glioma. For these receptors, no antigen is known. The method was immunoSEQ multiplex PCR; TCRdb's version includes in-frame clones alone and lacks a portion of them. The table includes 95,000 to 120,000 clones, approximately 87% detected once. Sequencing used PBMCs, obtained from a glioma patient whose treatment included an IDH1 peptide vaccine. The receptors were gathered from a woman in her forties or fifties with glioma. Each CDR3 is given with its conserved first and last residue. A D gene is named only where the DNA matches it firmly. Clone size is given for some rows only: seen once, a few or many times, or a class if the clone is expanded.

clone_size j_call v_call cdr3_length d_call cdr3_aa cdr3_nt
few TRBJ2-5 TRBV7-9 12 . CASSFWLETQYF TGTGCCAGCAGCTTCTGGTTGGAGACCCAGTACTTC
few TRBJ1-5 TRBV19 16 . CASSKDSFGSNQPQHF TGTGCCAGTAGTAAGGACAGCTTCGGGAGCAATCAGCCCCAGCATTTT
. TRBJ2-7 TRBV21-1 13 . CASSKERADEQYF TGTGCCAGCAGTAAAGAGAGGGCGGACGAGCAGTACTTC
. TRBJ2-3 TRBV19 13 . CASSKAAGDTQYF TGTGCCAGTAGTAAGGCAGCGGGAGATACGCAGTATTTT
. TRBJ2-1 TRBV7-9 12 . CASSPPSSVQFF TGTGCCAGCAGCCCCCCGAGTAGCGTCCAGTTCTTC
few TRBJ2-7 TRBV4-2 15 . CASSQDISAAYEQYF TGTGCCAGCAGCCAAGATATAAGTGCTGCCTACGAGCAGTACTTC
few TRBJ1-1 TRBV28 13 . CASGQILGTEAFF TGTGCCAGCGGGCAGATCCTCGGGACTGAAGCTTTCTTT
. TRBJ1-2 TRBV7-2 15 . CASSPWVGGDYGYTF TGTGCCAGCAGCCCTTGGGTAGGGGGTGACTATGGCTACACCTTC
. TRBJ2-2 TRBV7-9 17 . CASSESDSLTNTGELFF TGTGCCAGCAGCGAATCGGACAGTTTGACGAACACCGGGGAGCTGTTTTTT
. TRBJ1-1 TRBV5-1 14 . CASSFGGRDTEAFF TGCGCCAGCAGCTTTGGGGGAAGGGACACTGAAGCTTTCTTT
. TRBJ2-3 TRBV20-1 11 . CSALPADTQYF TGCAGTGCTCTCCCGGCAGATACGCAGTATTTT
. TRBJ1-4 TRBV19 16 . CASNPRSGPANEKLFF TGTGCCAGTAACCCCCGTTCGGGCCCGGCTAATGAAAAACTGTTTTTT
once TRBJ2-3 TRBV7-9 15 . CASSRVQGGTDTQYF TGTGCCAGCAGCCGCGTCCAGGGCGGCACAGATACGCAGTATTTT
. TRBJ1-5 TRBV18 15 TRBD1 CASSPDRANNQPQHF TGTGCCAGCTCACCAGACAGGGCGAACAATCAGCCCCAGCATTTT
. TRBJ1-1 TRBV13 17 TRBD1 CASSTDRGAALNTEAFF TGTGCCAGCAGCACGGACAGGGGGGCGGCCCTGAACACTGAAGCTTTCTTT
. TRBJ2-1 TRBV7-9 15 TRBD2 CASSAGTSGLNEQFF TGTGCCAGCAGCGCCGGGACTAGCGGCCTCAATGAGCAGTTCTTC
. TRBJ2-7 TRBV18 15 . CASSPPTMGLGEQYF TGTGCCAGCTCACCACCTACTATGGGGCTGGGCGAGCAGTACTTC
. TRBJ1-6 TRBV6-1 14 TRBD1 CASRMDRGNSPLHF TGTGCCAGCAGGATGGACAGGGGGAATTCACCCCTCCACTTT
. TRBJ1-1 TRBV5-1 13 . CASSLRGESEAFF TGCGCCAGCAGCTTGCGGGGGGAGTCTGAAGCTTTCTTT
. TRBJ2-1 TRBV4-2 12 . CASSVDYNEQFF TGTGCCAGCAGTGTGGATTACAATGAGCAGTTCTTC
. TRBJ2-1 TRBV19 15 . CASSLTGFPYNEQFF TGTGCCAGTAGCCTCACAGGGTTCCCCTACAATGAGCAGTTCTTC